The entry below gives a single T cell receptor (beta chain) sequence along with its context. The target antigen is unknown. This specimen belongs to a study of beta chain features in type 1 diabetes. The wider study: Healthy donors resembled patients in age, gender and cell yields.

The CDR3 spans 17 residues. Germline V gene data show CDR1 as SGHNT and CDR2 as YYREEE (reference sequence). The V gene end was trimmed by 4 bases and the J gene end by 8 bases; junction bases not matched to a gene: 15. Expressed TCRB transcripts were sequenced because the entire RNA isolate underwent reverse transcription. Deep immunoSEQ sequencing covered naive, central memory and regulatory T cell samples. The protocol was immunoSEQ multiplex PCR, while the TCRdb copy is restricted to in-frame clones and leaves out a portion. Of hundreds of thousands of clones listed, about a sixth are singletons. Study-wide findings and caveats: VDJ junctions from type 1 diabetes patients carried fewer insertions and larger deletions. For TCRB rearrangement, an influence of HLA type remained unresolved here.

The receptor was isolated from a woman aged 18-29 years in good health. V and J are TRBV5-4 and TRBJ2-1; 10 nucleotides match TRBD1. The sample was naive CD4+ T cells from blood. CDR3 loop: CASSPKNRDRGSDEQFF. In DNA, the CDR3 is TGTGCCAGCAGCCCTAAGAACCGGGACAGGGGTTCAGATGAGCAGTTCTTC.